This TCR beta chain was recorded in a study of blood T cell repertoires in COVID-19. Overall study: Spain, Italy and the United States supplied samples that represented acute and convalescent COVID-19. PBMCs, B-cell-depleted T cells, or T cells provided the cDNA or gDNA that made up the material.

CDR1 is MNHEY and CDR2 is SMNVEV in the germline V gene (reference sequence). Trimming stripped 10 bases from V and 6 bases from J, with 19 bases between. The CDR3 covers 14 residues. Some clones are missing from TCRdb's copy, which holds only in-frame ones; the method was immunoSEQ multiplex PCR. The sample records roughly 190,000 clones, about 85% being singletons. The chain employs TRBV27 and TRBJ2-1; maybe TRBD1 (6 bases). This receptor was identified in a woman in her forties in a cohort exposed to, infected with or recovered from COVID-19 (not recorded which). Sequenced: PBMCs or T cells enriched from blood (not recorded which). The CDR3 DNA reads TGTGCCACCACCCTGACAGGCCCTACCAATGAGCAGTTCTTC. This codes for CATTLTGPTNEQFF.